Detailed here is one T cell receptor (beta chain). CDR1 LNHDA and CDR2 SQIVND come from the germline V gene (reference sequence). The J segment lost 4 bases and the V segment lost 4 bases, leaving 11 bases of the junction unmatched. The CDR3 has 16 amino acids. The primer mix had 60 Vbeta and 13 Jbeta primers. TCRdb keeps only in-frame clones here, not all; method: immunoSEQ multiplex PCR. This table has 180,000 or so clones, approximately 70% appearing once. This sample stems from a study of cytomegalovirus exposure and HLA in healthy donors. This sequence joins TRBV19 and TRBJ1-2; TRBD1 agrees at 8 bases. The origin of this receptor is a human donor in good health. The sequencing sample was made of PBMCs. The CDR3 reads CASSTSGTGSPYGYTF. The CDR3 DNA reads TGTGCCAGTAGTACGTCCGGGACAGGCAGCCCCTATGGCTACACCTTC.